This TCR beta chain was identified during a study of blood T cell repertoires in COVID-19. Study background: Acute and convalescent COVID-19 specimens originated in the United States, Italy and Spain. Sources were T cells, B-cell-depleted T cells, or PBMCs; the material itself was cDNA or gDNA.

V lost 3 bases, J lost 3 bases, and 11 bases lay in between. CDR1 MDHEN and CDR2 SYDVKM come from the germline V gene. The CDR3 consists of 14 residues. Authors' analysis steps: Amplifying reference gene primers gave estimates of nucleated cell counts. Some clones are missing from TCRdb's copy, which holds only in-frame ones; the method was immunoSEQ multiplex PCR. The V and J calls and clone size were taken over from that table, and D and trimming were inferred from the DNA. Among about 220,000 clones listed, around four fifths were seen once. The sequence was obtained from a young man with active or convalescent COVID-19. Material: peripheral blood. This sequence joins TRBV28 and TRBJ1-1; a weak D match, TRBD1 (5 bases). In DNA form, the CDR3 reads TGTGCCAGCAGTTTCAGGGCCCTATACACTGAAGCTTTCTTT. This translates into CASSFRALYTEAFF.